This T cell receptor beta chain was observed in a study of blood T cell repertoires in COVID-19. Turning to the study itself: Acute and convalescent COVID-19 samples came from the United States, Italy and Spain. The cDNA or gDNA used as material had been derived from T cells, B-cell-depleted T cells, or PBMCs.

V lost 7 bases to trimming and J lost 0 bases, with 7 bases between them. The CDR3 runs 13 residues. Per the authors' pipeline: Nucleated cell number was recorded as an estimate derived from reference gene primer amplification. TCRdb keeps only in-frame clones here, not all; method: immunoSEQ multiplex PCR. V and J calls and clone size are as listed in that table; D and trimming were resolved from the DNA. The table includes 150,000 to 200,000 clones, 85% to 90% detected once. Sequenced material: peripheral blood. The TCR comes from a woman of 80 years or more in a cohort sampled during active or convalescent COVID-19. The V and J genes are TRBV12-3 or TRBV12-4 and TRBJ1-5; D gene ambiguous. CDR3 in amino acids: CASTVRSNQPQHF. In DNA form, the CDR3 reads TGTGCCAGCACGGTGCGTAGCAATCAGCCCCAGCATTTT.